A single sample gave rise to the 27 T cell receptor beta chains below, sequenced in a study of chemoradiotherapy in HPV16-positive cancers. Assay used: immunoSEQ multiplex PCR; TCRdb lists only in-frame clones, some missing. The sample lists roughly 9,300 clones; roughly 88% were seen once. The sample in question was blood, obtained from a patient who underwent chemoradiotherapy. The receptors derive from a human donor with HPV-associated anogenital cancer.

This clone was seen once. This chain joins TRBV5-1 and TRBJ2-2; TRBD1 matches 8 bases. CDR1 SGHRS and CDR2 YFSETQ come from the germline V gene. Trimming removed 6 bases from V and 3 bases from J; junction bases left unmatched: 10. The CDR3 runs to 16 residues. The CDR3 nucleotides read TGCGCCAGCATAGGGTTCGGGACAGGCGACACCGGGGAGCTGTTTTTT. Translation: CASIGFGTGDTGELFF.

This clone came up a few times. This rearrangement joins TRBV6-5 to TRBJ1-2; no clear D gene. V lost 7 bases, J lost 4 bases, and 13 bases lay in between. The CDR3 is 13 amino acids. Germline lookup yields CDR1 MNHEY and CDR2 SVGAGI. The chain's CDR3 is CASTSWGVYGYTF. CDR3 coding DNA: TGTGCCAGCACCTCATGGGGTGTCTATGGCTACACCTTC.

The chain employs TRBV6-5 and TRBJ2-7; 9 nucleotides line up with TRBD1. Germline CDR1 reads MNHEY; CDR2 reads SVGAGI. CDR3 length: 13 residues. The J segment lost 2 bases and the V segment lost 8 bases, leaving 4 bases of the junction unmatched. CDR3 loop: CASQGQGTYEQYF. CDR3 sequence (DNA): TGTGCCAGCCAGGGACAGGGAACCTACGAGCAGTACTTC.

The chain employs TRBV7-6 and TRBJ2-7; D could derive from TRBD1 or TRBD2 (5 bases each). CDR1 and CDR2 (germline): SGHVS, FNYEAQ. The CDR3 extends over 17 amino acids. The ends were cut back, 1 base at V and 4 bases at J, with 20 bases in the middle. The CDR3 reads CASSLGGTGVFSYEQYF. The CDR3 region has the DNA TGTGCCAGCAGCTTAGGGGGGACCGGGGTCTTTTCGTACGAGCAGTACTTC.

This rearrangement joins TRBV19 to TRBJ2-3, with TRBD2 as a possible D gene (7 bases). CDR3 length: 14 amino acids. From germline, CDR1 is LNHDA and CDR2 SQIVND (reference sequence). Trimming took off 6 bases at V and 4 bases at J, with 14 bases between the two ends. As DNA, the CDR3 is TGTGCCAGTAGAGGAGGGCGGGGGCCAGATACGCAGTATTTT. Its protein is CASRGGRGPDTQYF.

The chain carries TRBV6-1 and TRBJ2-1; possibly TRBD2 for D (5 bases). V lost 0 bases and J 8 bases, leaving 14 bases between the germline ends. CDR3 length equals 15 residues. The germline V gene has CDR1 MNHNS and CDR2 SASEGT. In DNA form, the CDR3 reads TGTGCCAGCAGTGAAGCGGGAGTGCGGGTTCATGAGCAGTTCTTC. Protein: CASSEAGVRVHEQFF.

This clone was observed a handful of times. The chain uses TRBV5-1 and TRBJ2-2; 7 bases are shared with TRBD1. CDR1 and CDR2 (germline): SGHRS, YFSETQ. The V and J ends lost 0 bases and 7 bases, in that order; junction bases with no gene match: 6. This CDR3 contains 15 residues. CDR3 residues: CASSLGDSRSGELFF. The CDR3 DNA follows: TGCGCCAGCAGCTTGGGGGACAGTAGGAGCGGGGAGCTGTTTTTT.

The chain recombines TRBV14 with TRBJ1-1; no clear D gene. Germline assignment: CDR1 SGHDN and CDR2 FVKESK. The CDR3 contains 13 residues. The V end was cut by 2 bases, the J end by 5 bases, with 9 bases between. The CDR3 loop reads CASSQWTATEAFF. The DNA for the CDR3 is TGTGCCAGCAGCCAATGGACCGCAACTGAAGCTTTCTTT.

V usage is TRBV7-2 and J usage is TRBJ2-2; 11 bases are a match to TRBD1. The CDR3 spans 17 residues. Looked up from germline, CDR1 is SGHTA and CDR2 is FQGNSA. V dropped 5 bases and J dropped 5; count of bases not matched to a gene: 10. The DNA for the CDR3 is TGTGCCAGCAGCCCTATCCTGGGACAGGGGGTAACCGGGGAGCTGTTTTTT. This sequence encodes CASSPILGQGVTGELFF. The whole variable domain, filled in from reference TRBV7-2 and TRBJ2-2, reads GAGVSQSPSNKVTEKGKDVELRCDPISGHTALYWYRQSLGQGLEFLIYFQGNSAPDKSGLPSDRFSAERTGGSVSTLTIQRTQQEDSAVYLCASSPILGQGVTGELFFGEGSRLTVL.

The CDR3 is CASSLGLAGGIRETQYF. CDR3 in DNA: TGTGCCAGCAGCTTAGGCCTAGCGGGGGGTATTCGTGAGACCCAGTACTTC. The V gene is TRBV7-2, the J gene TRBJ2-5; TRBD2 aligns across 11 bases. The length of the CDR3 is 17 residues. The germline CDR1 and CDR2 sequences are SGHTA and FQGNSA. The J segment lost 5 bases and the V segment lost 1 base, leaving 9 bases of the junction unmatched.

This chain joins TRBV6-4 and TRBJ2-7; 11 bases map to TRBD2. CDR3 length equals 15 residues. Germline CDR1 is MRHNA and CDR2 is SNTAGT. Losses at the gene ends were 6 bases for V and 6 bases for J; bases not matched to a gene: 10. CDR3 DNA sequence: TGTGCCAGCAGGGGAATTAGCGGGGGGGACTGCGAGCAGTACTTC. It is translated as CASRGISGGDCEQYF.

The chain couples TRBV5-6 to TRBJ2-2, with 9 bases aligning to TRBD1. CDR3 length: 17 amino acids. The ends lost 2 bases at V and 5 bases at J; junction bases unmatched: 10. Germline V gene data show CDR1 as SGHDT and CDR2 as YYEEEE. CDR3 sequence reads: CASSFQQGALRTGELFF. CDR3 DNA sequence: TGTGCCAGCAGCTTCCAACAGGGGGCCTTAAGGACCGGGGAGCTGTTTTTT.

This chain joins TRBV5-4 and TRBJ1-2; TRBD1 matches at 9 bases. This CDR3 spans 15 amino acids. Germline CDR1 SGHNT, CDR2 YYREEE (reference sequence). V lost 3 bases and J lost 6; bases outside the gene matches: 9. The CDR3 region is CASSSGDRDLDGYTF. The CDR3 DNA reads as TGTGCCAGCAGCTCGGGGGACAGGGATTTGGATGGCTACACCTTC.

The CDR3 DNA reads as TGTGCCAGCACCCAGGAGGGGGGGTCCTCCTACAATGAGCAGTTCTTC. Translating it yields CASTQEGGSSYNEQFF. The J gene is TRBJ2-1, the V gene TRBV9; perhaps TRBD2 as D (7 bases). Trimming took off 6 bases at V and 0 bases at J, with 16 bases between the two ends. Germline CDR1 reads SGDLS; CDR2 reads YYNGEE. This CDR3 spans 16 amino acids.

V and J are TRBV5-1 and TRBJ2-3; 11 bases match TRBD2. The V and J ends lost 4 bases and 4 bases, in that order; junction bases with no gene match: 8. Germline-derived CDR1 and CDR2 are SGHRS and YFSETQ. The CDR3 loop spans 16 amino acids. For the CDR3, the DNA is TGCGCCAGCAGCCGGGTAGGGACTAGCGGAGCAGATACGCAGTATTTT. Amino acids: CASSRVGTSGADTQYF.

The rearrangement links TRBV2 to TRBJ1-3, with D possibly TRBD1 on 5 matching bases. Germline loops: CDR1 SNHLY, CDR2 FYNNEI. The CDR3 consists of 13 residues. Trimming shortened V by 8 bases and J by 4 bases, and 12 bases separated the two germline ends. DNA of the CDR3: TGTGCCAGCTTGGACAAGCTAGGAAACACCATATATTTT. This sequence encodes CASLDKLGNTIYF.

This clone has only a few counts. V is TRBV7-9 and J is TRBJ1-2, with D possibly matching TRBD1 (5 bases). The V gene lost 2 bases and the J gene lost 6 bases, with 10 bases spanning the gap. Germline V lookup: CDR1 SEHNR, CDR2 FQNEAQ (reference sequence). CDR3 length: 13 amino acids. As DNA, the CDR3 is TGTGCCAGCAGCTTATCAGGGAACCATGGCTACACCTTC. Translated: CASSLSGNHGYTF.

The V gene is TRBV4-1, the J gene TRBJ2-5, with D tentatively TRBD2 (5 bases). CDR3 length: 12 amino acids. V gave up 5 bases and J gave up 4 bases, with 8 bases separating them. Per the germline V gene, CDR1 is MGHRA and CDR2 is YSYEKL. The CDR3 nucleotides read TGCGCCAGCAGCAGGGCGGGAGAGACCCAGTACTTC. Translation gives CASSRAGETQYF.

Written as DNA, the CDR3 is TGCAGCGTTGTAGGGGAAGGAAACACCATATATTTT. It codes for CSVVGEGNTIYF. The chain combines TRBV29-1 with TRBJ1-3, with D possibly matching TRBD1 (5 bases). Germline V gene sequence: CDR1 SQVTM, CDR2 ANQGSEA. The CDR3 covers 12 residues. Trimming pared 4 bases from V and 4 bases from J, leaving 8 bases between. Looking up the rest from reference TRBV29-1 and TRBJ1-3 gives the full variable domain: SAVISQKPSRDICQRGTSLTIQCQVDSQVTMMFWYRQQPGQSLTLIATANQGSEATYESGFVIDKFPISRPNLTFSTLTVSNMSPEDSSIYLCSVVGEGNTIYFGEGSWLTVV.

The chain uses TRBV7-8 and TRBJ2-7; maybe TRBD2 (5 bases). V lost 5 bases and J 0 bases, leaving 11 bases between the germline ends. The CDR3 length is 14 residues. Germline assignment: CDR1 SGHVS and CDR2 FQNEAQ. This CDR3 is CASSNGGSSYEQYF. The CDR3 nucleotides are TGTGCCAGCAGCAATGGAGGTAGCTCCTACGAGCAGTACTTC.

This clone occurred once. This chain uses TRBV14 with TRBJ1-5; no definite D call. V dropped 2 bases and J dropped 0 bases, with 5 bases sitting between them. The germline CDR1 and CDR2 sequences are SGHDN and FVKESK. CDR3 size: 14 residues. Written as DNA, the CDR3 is TGTGCCAGCAGCCAAAGTAATAGCAATCAGCCCCAGCATTTT. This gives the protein CASSQSNSNQPQHF.

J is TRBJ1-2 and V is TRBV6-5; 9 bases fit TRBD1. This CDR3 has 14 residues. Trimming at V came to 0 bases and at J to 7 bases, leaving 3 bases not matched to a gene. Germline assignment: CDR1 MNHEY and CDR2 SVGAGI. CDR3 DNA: TGTGCCAGCAGTTACTCCGGACAGGGGAGTGGCTACACCTTC. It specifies CASSYSGQGSGYTF.

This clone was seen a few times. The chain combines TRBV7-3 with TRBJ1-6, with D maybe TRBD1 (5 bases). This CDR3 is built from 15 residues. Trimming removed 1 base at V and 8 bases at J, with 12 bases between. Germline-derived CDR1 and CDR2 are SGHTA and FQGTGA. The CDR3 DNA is TGTGCCAGCAGCTTAATCGGGAGGGGAGATTCACCCCTCCACTTT. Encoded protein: CASSLIGRGDSPLHF.

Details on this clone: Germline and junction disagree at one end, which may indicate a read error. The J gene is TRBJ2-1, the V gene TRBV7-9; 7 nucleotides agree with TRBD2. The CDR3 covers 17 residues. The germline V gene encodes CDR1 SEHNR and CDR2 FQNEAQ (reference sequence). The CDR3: CAGSLAFGGGKYNEQFF. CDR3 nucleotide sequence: TGTGCCGGCAGCTTAGCTTTCGGGGGAGGGAAATACAATGAGCAGTTCTTC.

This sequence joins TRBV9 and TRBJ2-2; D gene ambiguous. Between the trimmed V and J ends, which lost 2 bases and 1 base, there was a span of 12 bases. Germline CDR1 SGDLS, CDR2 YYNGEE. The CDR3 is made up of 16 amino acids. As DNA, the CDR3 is TGTGCCAGCAGCGTTCAGAGGACGGGGAACACCGGGGAGCTGTTTTTT. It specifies CASSVQRTGNTGELFF.

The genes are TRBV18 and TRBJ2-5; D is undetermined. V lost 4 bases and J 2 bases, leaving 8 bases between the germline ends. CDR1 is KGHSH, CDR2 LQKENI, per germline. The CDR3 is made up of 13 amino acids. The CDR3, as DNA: TGTGCCAGCTCACAGGTTTTTCAAGAGACCCAGTACTTC. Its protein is CASSQVFQETQYF.

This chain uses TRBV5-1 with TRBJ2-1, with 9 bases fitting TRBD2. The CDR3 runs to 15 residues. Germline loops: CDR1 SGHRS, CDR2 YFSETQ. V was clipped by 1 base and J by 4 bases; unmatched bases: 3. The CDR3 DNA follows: TGCGCCAGCAGCTTGCAGCGGGGGGATTACAATGAGCAGTTCTTC. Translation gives CASSLQRGDYNEQFF.